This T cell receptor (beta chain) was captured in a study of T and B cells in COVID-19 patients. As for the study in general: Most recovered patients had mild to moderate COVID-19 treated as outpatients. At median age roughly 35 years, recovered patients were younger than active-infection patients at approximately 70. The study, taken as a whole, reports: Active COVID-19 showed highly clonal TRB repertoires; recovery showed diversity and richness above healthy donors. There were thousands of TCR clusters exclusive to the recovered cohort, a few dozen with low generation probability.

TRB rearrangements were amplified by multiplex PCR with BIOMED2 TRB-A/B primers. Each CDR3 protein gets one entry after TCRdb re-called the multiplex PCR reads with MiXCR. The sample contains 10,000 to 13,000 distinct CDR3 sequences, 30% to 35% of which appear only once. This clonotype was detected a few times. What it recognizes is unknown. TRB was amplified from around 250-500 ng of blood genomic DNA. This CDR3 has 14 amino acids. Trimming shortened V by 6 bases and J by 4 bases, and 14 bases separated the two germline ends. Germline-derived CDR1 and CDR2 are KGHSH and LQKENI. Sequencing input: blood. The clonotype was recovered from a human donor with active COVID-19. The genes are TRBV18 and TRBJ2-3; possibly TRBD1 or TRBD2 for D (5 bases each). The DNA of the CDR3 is TGTGCCAGCTCCACACGAGGGGACGCAGATACGCAGTATTTT. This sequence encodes CASSTRGDADTQYF.